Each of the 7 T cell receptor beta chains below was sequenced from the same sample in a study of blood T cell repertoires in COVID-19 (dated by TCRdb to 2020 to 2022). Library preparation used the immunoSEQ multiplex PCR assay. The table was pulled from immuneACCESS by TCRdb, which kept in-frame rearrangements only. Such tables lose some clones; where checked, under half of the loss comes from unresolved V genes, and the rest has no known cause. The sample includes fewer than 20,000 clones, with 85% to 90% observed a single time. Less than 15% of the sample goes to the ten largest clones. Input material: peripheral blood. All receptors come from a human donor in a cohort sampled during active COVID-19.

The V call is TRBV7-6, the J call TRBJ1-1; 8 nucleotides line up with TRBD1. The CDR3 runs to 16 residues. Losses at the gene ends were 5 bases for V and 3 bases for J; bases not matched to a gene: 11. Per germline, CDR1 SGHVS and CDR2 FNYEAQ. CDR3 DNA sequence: TGTGCCAGCAGCCGGACAGGGTTGGGGTTGGACACTGAAGCTTTCTTT. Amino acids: CASSRTGLGLDTEAFF.

The CDR3 loop reads CASSGEQGGETQYF. CDR3 nucleotides: TGTGCCAGCAGTGGCGAACAGGGTGGAGAGACCCAGTACTTC. The rearrangement links TRBV2 to TRBJ2-5; D possibly corresponds to TRBD1 (6 bases). CDR3 length: 14 amino acids. From germline, CDR1 is SNHLY and CDR2 FYNNEI. V lost 4 bases to trimming and J lost 4 bases, with 13 bases between them.

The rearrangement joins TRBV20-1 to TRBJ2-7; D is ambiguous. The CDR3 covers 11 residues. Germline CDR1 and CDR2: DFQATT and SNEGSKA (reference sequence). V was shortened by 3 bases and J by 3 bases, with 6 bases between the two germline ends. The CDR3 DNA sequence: TGCAGTGCTAGTGCCCTCTACGAGCAGTACTTC. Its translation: CSASALYEQYF.

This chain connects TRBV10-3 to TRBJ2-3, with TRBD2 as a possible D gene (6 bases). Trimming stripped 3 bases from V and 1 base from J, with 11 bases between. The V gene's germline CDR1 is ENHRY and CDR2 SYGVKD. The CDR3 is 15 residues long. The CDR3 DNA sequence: TGTGCCATCAGTGACGGTGGGGAGGGCACAGATACGCAGTATTTT. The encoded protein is CAISDGGEGTDTQYF.

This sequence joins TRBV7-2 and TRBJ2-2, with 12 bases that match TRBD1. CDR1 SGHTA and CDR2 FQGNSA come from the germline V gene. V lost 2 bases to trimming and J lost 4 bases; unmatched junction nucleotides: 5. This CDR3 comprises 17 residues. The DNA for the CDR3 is TGTGCCAGCAGCTTAAGGGGACAGGGGGCAGGCACCGGGGAGCTGTTTTTT. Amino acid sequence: CASSLRGQGAGTGELFF.

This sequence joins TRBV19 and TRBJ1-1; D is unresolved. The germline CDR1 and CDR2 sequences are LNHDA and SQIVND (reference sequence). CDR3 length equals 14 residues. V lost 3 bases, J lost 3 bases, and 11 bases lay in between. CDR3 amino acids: CASSMGEFDTEAFF. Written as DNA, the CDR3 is TGTGCCAGTAGTATGGGAGAATTCGACACTGAAGCTTTCTTT.

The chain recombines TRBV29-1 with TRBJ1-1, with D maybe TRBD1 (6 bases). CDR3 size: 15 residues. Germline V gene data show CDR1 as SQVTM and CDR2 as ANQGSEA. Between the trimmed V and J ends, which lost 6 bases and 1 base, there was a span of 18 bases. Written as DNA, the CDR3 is TGCAGCGTCCCTGCCTTGGACAGCAAGAACACTGAAGCTTTCTTT. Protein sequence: CSVPALDSKNTEAFF.